This T cell receptor (beta chain) was identified during a study of radiotherapy plus CTLA-4 blockade in lung cancer. Study in general: Objective response rate was over 15%; disease control rate, about 31%. Study-level points and caveats: TCR clones originating in tumors grew in number in blood after radiotherapy plus ipilimumab.

CTLA-4 blockade with ipilimumab, together with focal radiation, was given to patients with chemo-refractory metastatic non-small-cell lung cancer. With regard to this clone: Its antigen is currently unknown. Germline is not matched at one junction end, which may reflect a read error.

Only in-frame clones appear in the TCRdb table, and some are missing; sequencing was by immunoSEQ multiplex PCR. Of 120,000 or so clones detected, 85% to 90% appear once; the ten largest clones hold approximately 7%. The clonotype originates from a human donor with non-small cell lung cancer that progressed on radiotherapy plus ipilimumab. The material was peripheral blood, obtained from a patient treated with radiotherapy plus ipilimumab.

CDR3 protein: CASSLDRGPTEAFF. CDR3 nucleotide sequence: TGTGCCAGCAGCCTAGACAGGGGGCCAACTGAAGCTTTCTTT. V is TRBV11-3 and J is TRBJ1-1; 10 bases are a match to TRBD1. CDR1 and CDR2 (germline): SGHNT, YENEEA. The CDR3 length is 14 residues.